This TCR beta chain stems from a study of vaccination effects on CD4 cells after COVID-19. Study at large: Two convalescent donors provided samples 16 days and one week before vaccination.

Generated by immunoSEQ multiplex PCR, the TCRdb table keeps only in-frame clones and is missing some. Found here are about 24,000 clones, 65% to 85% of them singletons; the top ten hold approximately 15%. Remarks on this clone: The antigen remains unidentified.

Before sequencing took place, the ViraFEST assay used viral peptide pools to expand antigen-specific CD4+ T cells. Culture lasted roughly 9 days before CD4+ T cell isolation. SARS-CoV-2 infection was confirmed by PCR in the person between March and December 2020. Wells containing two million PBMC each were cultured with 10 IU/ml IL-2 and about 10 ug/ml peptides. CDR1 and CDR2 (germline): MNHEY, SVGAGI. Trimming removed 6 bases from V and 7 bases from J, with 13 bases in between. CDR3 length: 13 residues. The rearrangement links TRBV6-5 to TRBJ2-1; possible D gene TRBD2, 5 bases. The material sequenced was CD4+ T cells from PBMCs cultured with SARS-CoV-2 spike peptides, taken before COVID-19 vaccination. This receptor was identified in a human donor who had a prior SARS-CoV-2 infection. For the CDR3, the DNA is TGTGCCAGCAGCCGCCCTGGCGGGAATGAGCAGTTCTTC. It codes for CASSRPGGNEQFF.